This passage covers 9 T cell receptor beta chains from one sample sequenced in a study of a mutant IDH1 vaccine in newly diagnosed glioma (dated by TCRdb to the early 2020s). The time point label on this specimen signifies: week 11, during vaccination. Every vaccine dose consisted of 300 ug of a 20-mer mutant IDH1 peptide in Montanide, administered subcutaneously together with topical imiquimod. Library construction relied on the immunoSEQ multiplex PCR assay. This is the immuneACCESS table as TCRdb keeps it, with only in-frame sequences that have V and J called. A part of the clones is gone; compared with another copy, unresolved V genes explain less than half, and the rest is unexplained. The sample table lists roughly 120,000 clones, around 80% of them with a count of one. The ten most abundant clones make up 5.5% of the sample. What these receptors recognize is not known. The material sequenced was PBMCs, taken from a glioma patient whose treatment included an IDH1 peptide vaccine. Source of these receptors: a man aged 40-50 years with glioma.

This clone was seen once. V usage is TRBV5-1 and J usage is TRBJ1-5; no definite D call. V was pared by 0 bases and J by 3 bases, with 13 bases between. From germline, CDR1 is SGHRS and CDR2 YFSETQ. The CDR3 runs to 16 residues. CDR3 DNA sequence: TGCGCCAGCAGCTTGGGGGAGGGAAGAGACAATCAGCCCCAGCATTTT. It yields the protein CASSLGEGRDNQPQHF.

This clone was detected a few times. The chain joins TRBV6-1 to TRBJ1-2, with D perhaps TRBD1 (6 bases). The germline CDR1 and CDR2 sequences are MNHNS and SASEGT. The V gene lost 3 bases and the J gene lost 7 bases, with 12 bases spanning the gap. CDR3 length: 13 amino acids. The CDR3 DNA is TGTGCCAGCAGTGACCCGGGGGCGGGTGGCTACACCTTC. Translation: CASSDPGAGGYTF.

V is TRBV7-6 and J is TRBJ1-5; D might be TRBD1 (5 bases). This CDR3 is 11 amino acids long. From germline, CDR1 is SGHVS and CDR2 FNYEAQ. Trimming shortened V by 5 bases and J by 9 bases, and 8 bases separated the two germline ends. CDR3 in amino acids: CASSTGGPQHF. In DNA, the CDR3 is TGTGCCAGCAGCACGGGGGGGCCCCAGCATTTT.

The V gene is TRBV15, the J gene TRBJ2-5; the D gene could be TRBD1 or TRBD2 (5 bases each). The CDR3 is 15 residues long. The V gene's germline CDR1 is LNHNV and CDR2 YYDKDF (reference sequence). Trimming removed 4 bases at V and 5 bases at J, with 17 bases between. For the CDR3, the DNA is TGTGCCACCAGCACAGAGATTAGGGGCGGGGAGACCCAGTACTTC. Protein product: CATSTEIRGGETQYF.

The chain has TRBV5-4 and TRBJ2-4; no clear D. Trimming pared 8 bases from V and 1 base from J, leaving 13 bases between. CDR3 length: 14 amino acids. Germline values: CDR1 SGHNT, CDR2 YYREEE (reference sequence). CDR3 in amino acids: CARSPHFAKNIQYF. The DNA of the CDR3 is TGTGCCAGAAGCCCGCATTTTGCCAAAAACATTCAGTACTTC.

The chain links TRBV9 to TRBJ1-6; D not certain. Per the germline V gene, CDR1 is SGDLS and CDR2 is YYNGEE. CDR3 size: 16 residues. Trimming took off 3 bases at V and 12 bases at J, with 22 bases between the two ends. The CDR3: CASSATLFLDGGPLHF. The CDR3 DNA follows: TGTGCCAGCAGCGCGACCCTTTTCCTGGACGGCGGACCCCTCCACTTT.

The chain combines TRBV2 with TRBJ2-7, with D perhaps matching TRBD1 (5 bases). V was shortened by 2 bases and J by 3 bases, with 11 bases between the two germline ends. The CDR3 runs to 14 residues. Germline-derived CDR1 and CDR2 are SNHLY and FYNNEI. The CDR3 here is CASSEQGSFYEQYF. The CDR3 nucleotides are TGTGCCAGCAGTGAACAGGGCAGTTTCTACGAGCAGTACTTC.

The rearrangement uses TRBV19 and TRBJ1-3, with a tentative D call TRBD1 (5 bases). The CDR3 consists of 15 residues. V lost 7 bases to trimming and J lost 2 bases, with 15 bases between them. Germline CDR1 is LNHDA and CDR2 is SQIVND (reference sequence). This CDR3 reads CASNTGEYPGNTIYF. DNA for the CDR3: TGTGCCAGTAATACGGGGGAGTATCCTGGAAACACCATATATTTT.

This chain's CDR3 is CASKRLAGAYEQYF. The CDR3 DNA sequence: TGTGCCAGCAAAAGACTAGCGGGAGCCTACGAGCAGTACTTC. V usage is TRBV27 and J usage is TRBJ2-7; 12 nucleotides agree with TRBD2. This CDR3 comprises 14 residues. Losses at the gene ends were 7 bases for V and 2 bases for J; bases not matched to a gene: 3. Germline V gene data show CDR1 as MNHEY and CDR2 as SMNVEV (reference sequence).